The 30 T cell receptor beta chains presented below share a single source sample, sequenced in a study of blood T cell repertoires in COVID-19. Profiled with immunoSEQ multiplex PCR; TCRdb holds only in-frame clones, not every one. Of fewer than 300,000 clones detected, about 89% appear once; the ten largest clones hold 2% to 2.5%. The sample comprised peripheral blood. All receptors derive from a woman in her forties or fifties with acute or convalescent COVID-19.

The rearrangement uses TRBV6-5 and TRBJ2-6; possibly TRBD1 for D (6 bases). The germline gives CDR1 MNHEY, CDR2 SVGAGI. This CDR3 has 15 residues. V lost 6 bases to trimming and J lost 4 bases, with 13 bases between them. This chain's CDR3 is CASRLQGTGANVLTF. DNA of the CDR3: TGTGCCAGCAGGCTACAGGGTACCGGGGCCAACGTCCTGACTTTC.

This chain connects TRBV10-3 to TRBJ2-3; a weak D match, TRBD2 (6 bases). The CDR3 has 13 residues. Germline lookup yields CDR1 ENHRY and CDR2 SYGVKD. Between the trimmed V and J ends, which lost 9 bases and 4 bases, there was a span of 14 bases. This CDR3 is CAMTGVGSDTQYF. DNA for the CDR3: TGTGCCATGACGGGAGTTGGCTCAGATACGCAGTATTTT.

The chain carries TRBV7-2 and TRBJ1-5, with 8 bases identical to TRBD1. The V segment lost 4 bases and the J segment 3 bases; nucleotides outside the gene matches: 2. The V gene's germline CDR1 is SGHTA and CDR2 FQGNSA. The CDR3 is 14 amino acids. The chain's CDR3 is CASSSTGVNQPQHF. The CDR3 coding sequence is TGTGCCAGCAGCTCGACAGGGGTCAATCAGCCCCAGCATTTT.

The V and J genes are TRBV28 and TRBJ1-1; D may be TRBD1 (5 bases). Between the trimmed V and J ends, which lost 5 bases and 4 bases, there was a span of 23 bases. Germline CDR1 is MDHEN and CDR2 is SYDVKM. This CDR3 region has 17 residues. The CDR3 is CASSTPFWTRGVTEAFF. CDR3 nucleotides: TGTGCCAGCAGTACGCCCTTCTGGACGCGGGGCGTCACTGAAGCTTTCTTT.

The chain recombines TRBV28 with TRBJ2-7, with 14 bases that match TRBD2. The length of the CDR3 is 15 residues. Germline trimming cut 2 bases from V and 7 bases from J; bases unmatched to any gene: 4. Germline CDR1 MDHEN, CDR2 SYDVKM. Here the CDR3 reads CASSLGLAGGYEQYF. CDR3 nucleotide sequence: TGTGCCAGCAGTTTAGGACTAGCGGGAGGTTATGAGCAGTACTTC.

The chain links TRBV6-6 to TRBJ1-6; the match to TRBD1 covers 10 bases. Germline CDR1 is MNHNY and CDR2 is SVGAGI (reference sequence). The junction had 2 bases not matched to a gene; V was cut back by 1 base and J by 8 bases. CDR3 length: 15 amino acids. The CDR3 DNA sequence: TGTGCCAGCAGTTACTGGGGGACAGGGGATTCACCCCTCCACTTT. The encoded protein is CASSYWGTGDSPLHF.

The CDR3 DNA reads TGCGCCAGCAGCCAGACGTGGGGGCAGGGCCAAGAGACCCAGTACTTC. This encodes CASSQTWGQGQETQYF. This chain uses TRBV4-1 with TRBJ2-5; tentatively, D is TRBD1 (6 bases). Trimming removed 3 bases from V and 1 base from J, with 15 bases in between. The CDR3 runs 16 residues. CDR1 is MGHRA and CDR2 is YSYEKL in the germline V gene.

This rearrangement joins TRBV10-3 to TRBJ1-6, with 8 nucleotides matching TRBD1. V shed 10 bases and J 10 bases; nucleotides not matched to a gene: 3. The CDR3 consists of 11 residues. Germline lookup yields CDR1 ENHRY and CDR2 SYGVKD. The CDR3 loop reads CATQGESPLHF. The CDR3 DNA follows: TGTGCCACACAGGGGGAATCACCCCTCCACTTT.

This clone was seen only a few times. The chain carries TRBV7-2 and TRBJ2-3; TRBD1 matches 9 bases. The V gene end was trimmed by 5 bases and the J gene end by 1 base; junction bases not matched to a gene: 4. The CDR3 loop spans 15 amino acids. CDR1 SGHTA and CDR2 FQGNSA come from the germline V gene. The CDR3 region has the DNA TGTGCCAGCAGCACTAGGACAGGGGGCACAGATACGCAGTATTTT. Its translation is CASSTRTGGTDTQYF.

The V gene is TRBV5-4, the J gene TRBJ1-2; a weak D match, TRBD1 (6 bases). With 5 bases removed from V and 8 bases from J, the gap between germline ends came to 16 bases. The CDR3 consists of 13 residues. Germline V gives CDR1 SGHNT, CDR2 YYREEE (reference sequence). This CDR3 reads CASRGPKGDGYTF. CDR3 nucleotides: TGTGCCAGCAGGGGGCCAAAGGGGGACGGCTACACCTTC. The variable domain in full, with the rest retrieved from reference TRBV5-4 and TRBJ1-2, is ETGVTQSPTHLIKTRGQQVTLRCSSQSGHNTVSWYQQALGQGPQFIFQYYREEENGRGNFPPRFSGLQFPNYSSELNVNALELDDSALYLCASRGPKGDGYTFGSGTRLTVV.

V and J are TRBV5-4 and TRBJ1-1, with TRBD1 matching over 11 bases. The trim removed 4 bases at V and 5 bases at J, leaving 10 bases unmatched. The length of the CDR3 is 16 residues. The germline V gene encodes CDR1 SGHNT and CDR2 YYREEE (reference sequence). In DNA, the CDR3 is TGTGCCAGCAGCATACCCCGGGGACAGGGGGGTACTGAAGCTTTCTTT. Translation gives CASSIPRGQGGTEAFF.

This chain links TRBV28 with TRBJ2-3; 10 bases are shared with TRBD1. V was clipped by 5 bases and J by 8 bases; unmatched bases: 10. There are 15 residues in the CDR3. From germline, CDR1 is MDHEN and CDR2 SYDVKM. CDR3 in amino acids: CASSPPGQGLGTQYF. The CDR3 nucleotides are TGTGCCAGCAGTCCCCCGGGACAGGGGCTTGGTACGCAGTATTTT. Using reference TRBV28 and TRBJ2-3 for the parts outside the CDR3, the full variable domain is DVKVTQSSRYLVKRTGEKVFLECVQDMDHENMFWYRQDPGLGLRLIYFSYDVKMKEKGDIPEGYSVSREKKERFSLILESASTNQTSMYLCASSPPGQGLGTQYFGPGTRLTVL.

The chain is built from TRBV9 and TRBJ2-1, with TRBD2 identical over 13 bases. Trimming at V came to 3 bases and at J to 6 bases, leaving 6 bases not matched to a gene. Germline V gives CDR1 SGDLS, CDR2 YYNGEE. The CDR3 contains 16 residues. CDR3 sequence: CASSATGTSGINEQFF. The CDR3 region has the DNA TGTGCCAGCAGCGCCACCGGGACTAGCGGGATCAATGAGCAGTTCTTC.

This clone was recorded once. The chain has TRBV5-6 and TRBJ1-2; possible D gene TRBD1, 6 bases. In germline, CDR1 is SGHDT, CDR2 YYEEEE. The CDR3 contains 16 residues. The ends were cut back, 4 bases at V and 0 bases at J, with 16 bases in the middle. The CDR3 nucleotides read TGTGCCAGCAGCGTATGGACAGTTGTAGCTAACTATGGCTACACCTTC. Amino acid sequence: CASSVWTVVANYGYTF.

The rearrangement uses TRBV19 and TRBJ2-5; D unclear. CDR1 is LNHDA and CDR2 is SQIVND in the germline V gene (reference sequence). Trimming left V 4 bases short and J 4 bases short, with 7 bases between. CDR3 length: 12 amino acids. CDR3 nucleotide sequence: TGTGCCAGTAGTAGACGAGGAGAGACCCAGTACTTC. Translating gives CASSRRGETQYF. The complete variable domain, with remaining parts taken from reference TRBV19 and TRBJ2-5, reads DGGITQSPKYLFRKEGQNVTLSCEQNLNHDAMYWYRQDPGQGLRLIYYSQIVNDFQKGDIAEGYSVSREKKESFPLTVTSAQKNPTAFYLCASSRRGETQYFGPGTRLLVL.

The rearrangement uses TRBV5-1 and TRBJ1-2, with D possibly being TRBD1 (5 bases). Trimming removed 6 bases at V and 2 bases at J, with 11 bases between. Germline V gene sequence: CDR1 SGHRS, CDR2 YFSETQ. This CDR3 region has 13 residues. The chain's CDR3 is CASTLEGNYGYTF. The CDR3 DNA reads TGCGCCAGCACACTGGAGGGGAACTATGGCTACACCTTC. Using reference TRBV5-1 and TRBJ1-2 for the parts outside the CDR3, the full variable domain is KAGVTQTPRYLIKTRGQQVTLSCSPISGHRSVSWYQQTPGQGLQFLFEYFSETQRNKGNFPGRFSGRQFSNSRSEMNVSTLELGDSALYLCASTLEGNYGYTFGSGTRLTVV.

This sequence joins TRBV15 and TRBJ2-7; D not resolved. Trimming removed 1 base at V and 4 bases at J, with 5 bases between. Germline V gene lookup returns CDR1 LNHNV and CDR2 YYDKDF (reference sequence). The CDR3 is 12 residues long. Here the CDR3 DNA reads TGTGCCACCAGCAGAGTCGGGTACGAGCAGTACTTC. It yields the protein CATSRVGYEQYF.

The chain couples TRBV30 to TRBJ2-5, with 7 positions matching TRBD1. V lost 5 bases to trimming and J lost 2 bases; unmatched junction nucleotides: 2. This CDR3 is built from 12 residues. The germline gives CDR1 GTSNPN, CDR2 SVGIG (reference sequence). In DNA form, the CDR3 reads TGTGCCTGGGGGACAGTACAAGAGACCCAGTACTTC. As protein: CAWGTVQETQYF. Variable domain in full (rest from reference TRBV30 and TRBJ2-5): SQTIHQWPATLVQPVGSPLSLECTVEGTSNPNLYWYRQAAGRGLQLLFYSVGIGQISSEVPQNLSASRPQDRQFILSSKKLLLSDSGFYLCAWGTVQETQYFGPGTRLLVL.

The V gene is TRBV12-3 or TRBV12-4, the J gene TRBJ1-5; TRBD1 matches at 7 bases. CDR3 length: 13 amino acids. V trimming: 5 bases; J trimming: 6 bases; junction bases outside the gene matches: 4. The CDR3 sequence: CASSLTGTQPQHF. The CDR3 bases are TGTGCCAGCAGTCTGACAGGGACTCAGCCCCAGCATTTT.

This clone was seen just once. This chain uses TRBV4-2 with TRBJ2-1; D is uncertain. This CDR3 has 18 residues. CDR1 and CDR2 from the germline V gene are LGHNA and YNFKEQ. The V end lost 6 bases, the J end lost 0 bases, and 21 bases lay between the germline ends. CDR3 sequence reads: CASSYKPPAPGSYNEQFF. DNA for the CDR3: TGTGCCAGCAGTTACAAGCCCCCAGCACCAGGCTCCTACAATGAGCAGTTCTTC.

This rearrangement joins TRBV5-1 to TRBJ2-3, with 11 nucleotides matching TRBD2. The ends lost 6 bases at V and 5 bases at J; junction bases unmatched: 17. Germline loops: CDR1 SGHRS, CDR2 YFSETQ. The CDR3 runs to 18 residues. The CDR3 region is CASTSGSLAGGVGDTQYF. CDR3 sequence (DNA): TGCGCCAGCACCTCTGGGAGCCTAGCGGGAGGCGTGGGAGATACGCAGTATTTT.

The count of this clone is one. This rearrangement joins TRBV5-1 to TRBJ1-2; D is possibly TRBD1 (6 bases). V was cut by 6 bases and J by 7 bases, with 25 bases left in between. The germline gives CDR1 SGHRS, CDR2 YFSETQ. The CDR3 runs 16 residues. CDR3 nucleotide sequence: TGCGCCAGCACCCCTAGGGCTGGGGGCGGAACGGGTGGCTACACCTTC. Translated: CASTPRAGGGTGGYTF.

This clone was picked up a small number of times. CDR3 sequence (DNA): TGTGCCAGCCGCCCGGGACAGTTTAAAGAAAAACTGTTTTTT. It encodes CASRPGQFKEKLFF. The rearrangement joins TRBV7-2 to TRBJ1-4, with 7 bases that match TRBD1. Trimming at V came to 8 bases and at J to 8 bases, leaving 11 bases not matched to a gene. This CDR3 is built from 14 residues. Germline CDR1 SGHTA, CDR2 FQGNSA. The entire variable domain, with the rest obtained from reference TRBV7-2 and TRBJ1-4, is as follows: GAGVSQSPSNKVTEKGKDVELRCDPISGHTALYWYRQSLGQGLEFLIYFQGNSAPDKSGLPSDRFSAERTGGSVSTLTIQRTQQEDSAVYLCASRPGQFKEKLFFGSGTQLSVL.

The V gene is TRBV28, the J gene TRBJ2-6; 7 bases are shared with TRBD1. CDR1 MDHEN and CDR2 SYDVKM come from the germline V gene. The CDR3 totals 20 residues. Trimming at V came to 2 bases and at J to 0 bases, leaving 13 bases not matched to a gene. In nucleotides, the CDR3 is TGTGCCAGCAGTTTAATCACTCTGACAGGGCGCCGCTCTGGGGCCAACGTCCTGACTTTC. Residues: CASSLITLTGRRSGANVLTF.

The chain links TRBV19 to TRBJ2-5; D might be TRBD1 (5 bases). Per the germline V gene, CDR1 is LNHDA and CDR2 is SQIVND (reference sequence). There are 13 residues in the CDR3. With 2 bases removed from V and 4 bases from J, the gap between germline ends came to 8 bases. CDR3 amino acids: CASSIWGAETQYF. DNA for the CDR3: TGTGCCAGTAGTATATGGGGCGCAGAGACCCAGTACTTC. Full variable domain (remainder filled in from reference TRBV19 and TRBJ2-5): DGGITQSPKYLFRKEGQNVTLSCEQNLNHDAMYWYRQDPGQGLRLIYYSQIVNDFQKGDIAEGYSVSREKKESFPLTVTSAQKNPTAFYLCASSIWGAETQYFGPGTRLLVL.

The chain carries TRBV20-1 and TRBJ1-6; a weak D match, TRBD1 (5 bases). The CDR3 totals 18 residues. V lost 3 bases, J lost 8 bases, and 26 bases lay in between. Germline CDR1 DFQATT, CDR2 SNEGSKA (reference sequence). Here the CDR3 reads CSASRGYTGLGLDSPLHF. The CDR3, as DNA: TGCAGTGCTAGTCGGGGGTACACGGGTTTAGGGCTGGATTCACCCCTCCACTTT.

This clone was counted once. The chain uses TRBV5-1 and TRBJ1-4, with 10 bases identical to TRBD1. Per germline, CDR1 SGHRS and CDR2 YFSETQ. This CDR3 has 19 amino acids. Unmatched junction bases numbered 8, after V lost 0 bases and J lost 0 bases. The CDR3 nucleotides read TGCGCCAGCAGCTTGGTCCGCGGGACAGGGGACGCAACTAATGAAAAACTGTTTTTT. Its protein is CASSLVRGTGDATNEKLFF.

In this sample, this clone turned up once. CDR3 sequence (DNA): TGCGCCAGCAGCCAATCTTTCCGGGGCAGGGGATTCCACGAGCAGTACTTC. It codes for CASSQSFRGRGFHEQYF. This chain connects TRBV4-3 to TRBJ2-7, with D perhaps TRBD1 (6 bases). Germline CDR1 reads LGHNA; CDR2 reads YSLEER. CDR3 length: 17 amino acids. Trimming shortened V by 2 bases and J by 5 bases, and 22 bases separated the two germline ends.

V usage is TRBV5-4 and J usage is TRBJ2-7, with 10 bases matching TRBD1. V lost 2 bases to trimming and J lost 3 bases; unmatched junction nucleotides: 8. Germline V gene data show CDR1 as SGHNT and CDR2 as YYREEE (reference sequence). The CDR3 runs to 16 residues. CDR3 nucleotide sequence: TGTGCCAGCAGCTTCCCAACGGGACAGGGGATCTACGAGCAGTACTTC. Amino acid sequence: CASSFPTGQGIYEQYF. The complete variable domain, with remaining parts taken from reference TRBV5-4 and TRBJ2-7, reads ETGVTQSPTHLIKTRGQQVTLRCSSQSGHNTVSWYQQALGQGPQFIFQYYREEENGRGNFPPRFSGLQFPNYSSELNVNALELDDSALYLCASSFPTGQGIYEQYFGPGTRLTVT.

This chain joins TRBV9 and TRBJ2-7, with TRBD2 identical over 7 bases. This CDR3 has 15 residues. The germline V gene has CDR1 SGDLS and CDR2 YYNGEE. V shed 0 bases, J shed 6 bases, and the junction held 9 bases outside the gene matches. The CDR3 loop is CASSVATGEGSEQYF. CDR3 bases: TGTGCCAGCAGCGTAGCTACGGGGGAGGGTTCCGAGCAGTACTTC. The full variable domain, completed using reference TRBV9 and TRBJ2-7, is DSGVTQTPKHLITATGQRVTLRCSPRSGDLSVYWYQQSLDQGLQFLIQYYNGEERAKGNILERFSAQQFPDLHSELNLSSLELGDSALYFCASSVATGEGSEQYFGPGTRLTVT.